These 2 T cell receptor beta chains originate from one sample sequenced in a study of blood T cell repertoires in COVID-19. Here immunoSEQ multiplex PCR was the method, and the copy in TCRdb shows in-frame clones only, minus some. Among some 200,000 clones, more than 65% were seen once, and the ten largest hold about 3%. Sequencing input: peripheral blood. Receptors originate from a woman in her twenties or thirties who had recovered from COVID-19.

The chain uses TRBV7-2 and TRBJ2-1; 7 nucleotides agree with TRBD2. Germline V gives CDR1 SGHTA, CDR2 FQGNSA. V shed 4 bases and J 1 base; nucleotides not matched to a gene: 10. This CDR3 is 17 amino acids long. In DNA, the CDR3 is TGTGCCAGCAGCTCAAGCTATGGCGGGAGATCCTACAATGAGCAGTTCTTC. This sequence encodes CASSSSYGGRSYNEQFF.

This chain joins TRBV5-5 and TRBJ2-7; 10 bases align to TRBD2. The CDR3 is made up of 13 amino acids. Germline CDR1 and CDR2: SGHKS and YYEKEE (reference sequence). Trimming at V came to 4 bases and at J to 2 bases, leaving 0 bases not matched to a gene. CDR3 loop: CASSGTSAYEQYF. Here the CDR3 DNA reads TGTGCCAGCAGCGGGACTAGCGCCTACGAGCAGTACTTC.